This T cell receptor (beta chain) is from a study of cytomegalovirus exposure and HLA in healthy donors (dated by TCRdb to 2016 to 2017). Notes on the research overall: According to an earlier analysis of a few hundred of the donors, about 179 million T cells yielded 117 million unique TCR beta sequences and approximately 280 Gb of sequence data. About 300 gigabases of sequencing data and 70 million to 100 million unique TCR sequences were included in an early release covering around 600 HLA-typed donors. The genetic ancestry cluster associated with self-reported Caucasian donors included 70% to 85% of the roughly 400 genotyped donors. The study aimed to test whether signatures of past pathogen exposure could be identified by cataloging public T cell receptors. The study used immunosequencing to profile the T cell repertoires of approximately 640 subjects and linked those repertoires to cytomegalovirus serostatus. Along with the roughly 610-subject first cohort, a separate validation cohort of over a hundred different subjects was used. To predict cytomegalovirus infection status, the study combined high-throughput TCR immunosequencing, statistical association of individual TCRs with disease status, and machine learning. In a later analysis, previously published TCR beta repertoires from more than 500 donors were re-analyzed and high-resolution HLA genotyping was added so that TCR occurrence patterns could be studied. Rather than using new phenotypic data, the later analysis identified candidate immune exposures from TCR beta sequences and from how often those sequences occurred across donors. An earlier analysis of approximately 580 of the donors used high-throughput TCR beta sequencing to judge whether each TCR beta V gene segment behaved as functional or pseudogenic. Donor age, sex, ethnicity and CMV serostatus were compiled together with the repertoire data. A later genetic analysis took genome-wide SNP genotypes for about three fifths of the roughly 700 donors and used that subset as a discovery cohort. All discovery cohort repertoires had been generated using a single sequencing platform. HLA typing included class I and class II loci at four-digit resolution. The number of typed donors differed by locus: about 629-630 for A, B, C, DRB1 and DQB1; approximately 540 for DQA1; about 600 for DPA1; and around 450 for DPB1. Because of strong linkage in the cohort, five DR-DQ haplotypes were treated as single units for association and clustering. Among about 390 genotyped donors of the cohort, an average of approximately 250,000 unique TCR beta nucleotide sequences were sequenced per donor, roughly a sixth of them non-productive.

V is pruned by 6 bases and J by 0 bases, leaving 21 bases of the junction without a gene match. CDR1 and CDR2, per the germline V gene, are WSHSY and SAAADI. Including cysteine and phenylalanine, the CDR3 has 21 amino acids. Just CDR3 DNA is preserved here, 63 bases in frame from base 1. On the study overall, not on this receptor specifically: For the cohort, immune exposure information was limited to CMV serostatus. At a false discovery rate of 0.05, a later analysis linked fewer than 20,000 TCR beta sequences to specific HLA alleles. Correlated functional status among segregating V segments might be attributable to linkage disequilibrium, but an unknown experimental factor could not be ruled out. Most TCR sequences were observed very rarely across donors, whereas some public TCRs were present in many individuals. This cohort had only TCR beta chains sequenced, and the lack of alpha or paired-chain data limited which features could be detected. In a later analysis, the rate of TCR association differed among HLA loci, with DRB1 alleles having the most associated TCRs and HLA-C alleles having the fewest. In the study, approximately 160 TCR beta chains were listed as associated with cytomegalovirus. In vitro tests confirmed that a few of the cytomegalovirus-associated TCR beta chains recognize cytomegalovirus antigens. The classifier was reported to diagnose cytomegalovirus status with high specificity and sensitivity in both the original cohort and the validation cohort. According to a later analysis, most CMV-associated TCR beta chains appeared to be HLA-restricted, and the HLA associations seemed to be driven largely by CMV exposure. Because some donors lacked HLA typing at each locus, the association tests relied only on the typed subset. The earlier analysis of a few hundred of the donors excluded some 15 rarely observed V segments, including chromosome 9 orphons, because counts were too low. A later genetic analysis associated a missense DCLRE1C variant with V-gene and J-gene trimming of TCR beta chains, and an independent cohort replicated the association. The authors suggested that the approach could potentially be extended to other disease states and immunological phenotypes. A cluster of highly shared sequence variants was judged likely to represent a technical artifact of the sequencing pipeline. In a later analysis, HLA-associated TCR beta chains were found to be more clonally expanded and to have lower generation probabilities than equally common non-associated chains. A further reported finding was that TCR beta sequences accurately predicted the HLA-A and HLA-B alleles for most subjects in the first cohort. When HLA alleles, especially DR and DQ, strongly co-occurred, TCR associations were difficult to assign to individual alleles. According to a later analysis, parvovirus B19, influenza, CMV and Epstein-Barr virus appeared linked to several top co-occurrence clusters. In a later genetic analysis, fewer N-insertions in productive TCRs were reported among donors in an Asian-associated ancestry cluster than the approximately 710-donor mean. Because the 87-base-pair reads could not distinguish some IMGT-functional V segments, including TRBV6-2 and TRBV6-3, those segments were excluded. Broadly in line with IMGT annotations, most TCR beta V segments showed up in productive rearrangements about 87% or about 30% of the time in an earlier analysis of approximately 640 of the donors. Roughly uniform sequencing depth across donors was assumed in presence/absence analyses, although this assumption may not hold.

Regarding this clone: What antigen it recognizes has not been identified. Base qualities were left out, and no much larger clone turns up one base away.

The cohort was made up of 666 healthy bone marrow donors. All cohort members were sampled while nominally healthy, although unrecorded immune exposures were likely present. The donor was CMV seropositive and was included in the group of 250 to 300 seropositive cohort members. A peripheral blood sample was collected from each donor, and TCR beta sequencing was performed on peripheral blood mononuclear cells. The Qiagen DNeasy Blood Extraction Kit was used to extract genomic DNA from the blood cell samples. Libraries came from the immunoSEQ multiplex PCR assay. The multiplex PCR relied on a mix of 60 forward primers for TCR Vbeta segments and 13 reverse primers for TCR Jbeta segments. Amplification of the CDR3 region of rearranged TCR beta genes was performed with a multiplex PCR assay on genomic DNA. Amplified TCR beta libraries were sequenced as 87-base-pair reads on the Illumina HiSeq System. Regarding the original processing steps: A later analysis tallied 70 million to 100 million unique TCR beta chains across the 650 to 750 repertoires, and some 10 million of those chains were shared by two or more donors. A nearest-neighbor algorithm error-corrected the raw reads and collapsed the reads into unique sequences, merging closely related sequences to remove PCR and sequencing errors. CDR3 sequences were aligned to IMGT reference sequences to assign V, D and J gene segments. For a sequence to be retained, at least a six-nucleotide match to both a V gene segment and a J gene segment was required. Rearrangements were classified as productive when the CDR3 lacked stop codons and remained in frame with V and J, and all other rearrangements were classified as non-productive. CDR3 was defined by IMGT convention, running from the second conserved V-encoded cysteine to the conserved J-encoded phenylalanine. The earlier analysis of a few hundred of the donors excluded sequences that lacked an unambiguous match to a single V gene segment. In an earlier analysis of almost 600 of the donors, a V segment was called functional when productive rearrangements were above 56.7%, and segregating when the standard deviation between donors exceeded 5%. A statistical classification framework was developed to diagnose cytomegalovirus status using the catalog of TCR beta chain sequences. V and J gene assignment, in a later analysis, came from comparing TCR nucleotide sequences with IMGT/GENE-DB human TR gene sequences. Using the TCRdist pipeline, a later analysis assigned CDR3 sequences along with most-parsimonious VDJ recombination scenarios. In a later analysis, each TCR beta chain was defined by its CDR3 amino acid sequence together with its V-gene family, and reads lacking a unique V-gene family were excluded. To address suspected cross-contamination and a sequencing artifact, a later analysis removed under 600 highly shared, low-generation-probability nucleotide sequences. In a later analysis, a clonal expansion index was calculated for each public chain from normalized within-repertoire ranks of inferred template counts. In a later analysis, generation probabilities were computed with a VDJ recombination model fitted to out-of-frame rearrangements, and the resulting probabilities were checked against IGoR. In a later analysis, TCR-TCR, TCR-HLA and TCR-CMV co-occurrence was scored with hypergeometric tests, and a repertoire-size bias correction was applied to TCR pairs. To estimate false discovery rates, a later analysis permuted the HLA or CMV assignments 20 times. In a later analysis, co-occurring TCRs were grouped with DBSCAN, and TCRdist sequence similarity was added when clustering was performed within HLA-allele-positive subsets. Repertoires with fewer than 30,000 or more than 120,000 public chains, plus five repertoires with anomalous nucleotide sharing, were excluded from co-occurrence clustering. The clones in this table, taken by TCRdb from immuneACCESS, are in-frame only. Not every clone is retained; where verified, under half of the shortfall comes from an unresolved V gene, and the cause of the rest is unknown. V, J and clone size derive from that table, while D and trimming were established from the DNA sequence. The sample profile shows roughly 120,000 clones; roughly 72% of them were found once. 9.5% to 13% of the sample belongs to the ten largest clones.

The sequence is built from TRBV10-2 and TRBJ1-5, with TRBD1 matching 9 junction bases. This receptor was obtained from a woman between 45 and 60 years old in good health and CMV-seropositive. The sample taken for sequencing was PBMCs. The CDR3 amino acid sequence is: CASSTSPSGTGRIFSNQPQHF. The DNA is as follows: TGCGCCAGCAGCACATCCCCCTCCGGGACAGGGCGGATTTTTAGCAATCAGCCCCAGCATTTT.